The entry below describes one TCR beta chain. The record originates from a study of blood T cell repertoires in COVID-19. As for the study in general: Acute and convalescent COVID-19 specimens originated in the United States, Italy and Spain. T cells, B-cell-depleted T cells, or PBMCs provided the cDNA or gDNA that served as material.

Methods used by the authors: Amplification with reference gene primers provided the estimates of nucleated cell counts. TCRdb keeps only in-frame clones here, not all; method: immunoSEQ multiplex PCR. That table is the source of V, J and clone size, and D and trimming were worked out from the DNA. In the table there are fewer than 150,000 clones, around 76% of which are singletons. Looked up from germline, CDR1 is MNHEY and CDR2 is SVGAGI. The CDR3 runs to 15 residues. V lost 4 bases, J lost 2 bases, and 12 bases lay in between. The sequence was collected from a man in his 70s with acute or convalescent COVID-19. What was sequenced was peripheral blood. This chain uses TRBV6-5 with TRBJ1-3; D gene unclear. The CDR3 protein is CASSLAGKPGNTIYF. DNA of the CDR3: TGTGCCAGCAGTTTGGCAGGAAAGCCTGGAAACACCATATATTTT.